Listed here are 10 T cell receptor beta chains from one sample, sequenced in a study of multiple sclerosis patients with progressive multifocal leukoencephalopathy. Indicated time point: time of PML onset. Libraries were prepared by immunoSEQ multiplex PCR; TCRdb keeps only in-frame clonotypes and omits some of them. The sample shows tens of thousands of clones, roughly 85% of them seen only once. Material: PBMCs, obtained from a patient treated with natalizumab. These receptors all come from a woman younger than 45 with progressive multifocal leukoencephalopathy.

V is TRBV7-3 and J is TRBJ2-2; TRBD1 might be the D (5 bases). Germline V gene data show CDR1 as SGHTA and CDR2 as FQGTGA. The V and J ends lost 0 bases and 4 bases respectively, with 18 bases between them. The CDR3 extends over 18 amino acids. CDR3: CASSLTPQGPLLTGELFF. The CDR3 DNA follows: TGTGCCAGCAGCTTAACGCCCCAGGGCCCGCTACTCACCGGGGAGCTGTTTTTT.

The chain combines TRBV5-1 with TRBJ2-6, with a weak D call TRBD1 (5 bases). Trimming took 0 bases from V and 2 from J, leaving 6 bases between them. CDR3 length: 15 amino acids. Germline values: CDR1 SGHRS, CDR2 YFSETQ. The CDR3 region has the DNA TGCGCCAGCAGCTTGGCCAGGGCTGGGGCCAACGTCCTGACTTTC. Protein product: CASSLARAGANVLTF.

The chain uses TRBV7-9 and TRBJ2-5; 9 nucleotides line up with TRBD2. The CDR3 loop spans 18 amino acids. The V and J ends lost 3 bases and 3 bases, in that order; junction bases with no gene match: 14. Germline CDR1 and CDR2: SEHNR and FQNEAQ (reference sequence). The CDR3 spells CASSFSPFSGREKETQYF. In nucleotides, the CDR3 is TGTGCCAGCAGCTTCAGTCCGTTTAGCGGGAGAGAGAAAGAGACCCAGTACTTC.

V is TRBV5-1 and J is TRBJ1-3; no reliable D call. CDR3 length: 14 amino acids. The germline V and J ends were trimmed by 4 bases and 0 bases, with 8 bases remaining between them. Looked up from germline, CDR1 is SGHRS and CDR2 is YFSETQ. The CDR3 loop is CASSPRASGNTIYF. Here the CDR3 DNA reads TGCGCCAGCAGCCCGAGGGCCTCTGGAAACACCATATATTTT.

The V and J genes are TRBV5-6 and TRBJ1-5; D is ambiguous. V lost 2 bases and J lost 4, with 13 bases in between. From germline, CDR1 is SGHDT and CDR2 YYEEEE. The CDR3 has 15 residues. CDR3 protein: CASSLGLTPNQPQHF. The CDR3 DNA sequence: TGTGCCAGCAGCTTAGGTTTGACACCTAATCAGCCCCAGCATTTT.

The genes are TRBV19 and TRBJ2-3; 15 bases align to TRBD2. V was pared by 9 bases and J by 3 bases, with 10 bases of the junction left unmatched. The CDR3 loop spans 17 amino acids. Germline V gene lookup returns CDR1 LNHDA and CDR2 SQIVND (reference sequence). CDR3 nucleotides: TGTGCCAGCGAGGGGGGACTAGCGGGAGGCGGGACAGATACGCAGTATTTT. Protein product: CASEGGLAGGGTDTQYF.

The rearrangement joins TRBV10-3 to TRBJ2-2, with D possibly being TRBD1 or TRBD2 (5 bases each). CDR1 ENHRY and CDR2 SYGVKD come from the germline V gene. This CDR3 has 17 amino acids. V was shortened by 3 bases and J by 4 bases, with 18 bases between the two germline ends. The CDR3 is CAISDFGTASPTGELFF. The CDR3 DNA sequence: TGTGCCATCAGTGACTTCGGGACGGCCAGCCCCACCGGGGAGCTGTTTTTT.

This clone has only a few counts. CDR3 region: CASSFSRTGQAGELFF. CDR3 DNA sequence: TGTGCCAGCAGTTTCTCAAGAACCGGACAGGCCGGGGAGCTGTTTTTT. This chain uses TRBV28 with TRBJ2-2, with 7 bases identical to TRBD1. The germline CDR1 and CDR2 sequences are MDHEN and SYDVKM. V dropped 3 bases and J dropped 6; count of bases not matched to a gene: 10. The CDR3 has 16 residues. The entire variable domain, with the rest obtained from reference TRBV28 and TRBJ2-2, is as follows: DVKVTQSSRYLVKRTGEKVFLECVQDMDHENMFWYRQDPGLGLRLIYFSYDVKMKEKGDIPEGYSVSREKKERFSLILESASTNQTSMYLCASSFSRTGQAGELFFGEGSRLTVL.

This CDR3 reads CASGTGEFSTDTQYF. CDR3 nucleotides: TGTGCCTCAGGGACTGGGGAGTTTTCCACAGATACGCAGTATTTT. The genes are TRBV6-1 and TRBJ2-3; perhaps TRBD2 as D (6 bases). The CDR3 consists of 15 residues. The V gene's germline CDR1 is MNHNS and CDR2 SASEGT. The V and J ends lost 11 bases and 2 bases respectively, with 20 bases between them.

This chain connects TRBV10-1 to TRBJ1-4; perhaps TRBD1 as D (6 bases). Between the trimmed V and J ends, which lost 3 bases and 8 bases, there was a span of 16 bases. The CDR3 contains 15 residues. Germline CDR1 reads WNHNN; CDR2 reads SYGVQD (reference sequence). DNA for the CDR3: TGCGCCAGCAGTGACCACGGGGGGGCCGAGGAAAAACTGTTTTTT. It is translated as CASSDHGGAEEKLFF.